This T cell receptor (beta chain) comes out of a study of CD8+ T cells in alopecia areata (dated 2018 in TCRdb). As for the study more broadly: Treated patients were enrolled in an open-label pilot trial of oral tofacitinib at 5 to 10 mg twice daily for moderate-to-severe alopecia areata. Patients stayed on tofacitinib for 6 to 18 months and then had 6 months of follow-up off drug so that delayed response and recurrence could be assessed. Disease severity in treated patients was measured with the SALT score, which quantifies the percentage of affected scalp surface area. In both human patients and the C3H/HeJ mouse model, the study applied high-throughput TCRbeta sequencing to look at T cell clonal expansion in alopecia areata. In humans, TCRbeta sequencing was performed on scalp tissue and on sorted CD4+ and CD8+ peripheral blood T cells from healthy controls and from patients with patchy or totalis/universalis alopecia areata. Tofacitinib-treated patients had biopsies at baseline and at 4 and 24 weeks of treatment, with a later scalp biopsy in several patients. Scalp clonality was compared among normal scalp (n=4), patchy alopecia areata scalp (n=8), and alopecia totalis/universalis scalp (n=8). RNA came from the PAXgene miRNA kit for fixed scalp, the miRNeasy kit for PBMCs, and the RNeasy kit for mouse skin. Amplification of TCRbeta CDR3 regions was done by immunoSEQ multiplex PCR using 35 Vbeta forward primers and 13 Jbeta reverse primers.

Receptor libraries were prepared by the immunoSEQ multiplex PCR assay. To provide template for TCR sequencing, every sample had RNA extracted and reverse transcribed into cDNA. SuperScript III was used to make first-strand cDNA, primed with a 2:1 mix of oligo-dT and random hexamers. Amplification bias was assessed with a synthetic immune receptor repertoire, and residual bias was removed computationally. The source study handled its data this way. After raw reads were preprocessed to remove errors, the CDR3 was defined following IMGT conventions as running from the conserved cysteine to phenylalanine. Clonality was computed by normalizing Shannon entropy by log2 of the number of productive unique TCRs and subtracting the result from 1. CD4 or CD8 identity of scalp clones was inferred by cross-referencing scalp TCRbeta sequences with sorted blood CD4 and CD8 repertoires. TCRdb holds this immuneACCESS table with in-frame rearrangements only. Some clones are missing; in checked studies, unresolved V genes explain under half, and the rest has no known cause. The DNA was the basis for D and trimming; V, J and clone size are from that table. Within this sample are fewer than 150,000 clones, with around four fifths of them counted one time only. Roughly 25% of the sample comes from the top ten.

Read against the paper, the sample's time point label means: roughly 27 days on oral tofacitinib. Sample treatment or condition, as interpreted from the label and publication: oral pan-JAK inhibitor, 5-10 mg twice daily. Lesional scalp punch biopsies and peripheral blood were obtained from alopecia areata patients. PBMCs were isolated by density centrifugation and stained for CD3, CD4 and CD8, after which CD4+ and CD8+ T cells were sorted on a FACSAria. Including cysteine and phenylalanine, the CDR3 has 15 amino acids. Left in the record is the CDR3 DNA by itself, 45 bases read in frame from the first base. Looking up the germline V gene yields CDR1 MNHEY and CDR2 SVGAGI. V is pared back by 5 bases and J by 2 bases, with 16 bases lying between the germline termini. A remark on this clone: There is no known antigen for this receptor. No base quality values were provided; no much bigger clone lies one nucleotide off.

Overall study results and their limits: With tofacitinib, both scalp clonality and the number of expanded CD8+ clones among the top 100 scalp clones went down significantly. Higher clonality and more expanded CD8+ clones were observed in lesional scalp than in normal scalp, particularly in alopecia totalis/universalis, a finding suggestive of antigenic drive. Shared TCR sequences between patients were less evident than in mice, which may be partly attributable to HLA diversity in the patient population. The treated cohort was small, with a single nonresponder, so links between baseline CD8+ expansion and response need larger studies. Many expanded lesional clones persisted in scalp and blood during tofacitinib treatment, which may partly explain relapse after stopping treatment. Unlike mouse skin, which is dominated by gammadelta T cells, normal human skin has resident alphabeta T cells that are also sequenced, and this complicates analysis of the scalp TCR repertoire.

The TCR sequence derives from a human donor with alopecia areata. The rearrangement combines TRBV6-5 with TRBJ2-7; the best D guess is TRBD2, with 5 bases matching. The sample was CD8+ T cells sorted from blood, taken at week 4, from a patient treated with tofacitinib. Here the CDR3 is given as CASSAPIEGTYEQYF. The sequenced DNA is TGTGCCAGCAGTGCCCCTATAGAGGGAACCTACGAGCAGTACTTC.